This T cell receptor (beta chain) originates from a study of technical replicates of blood from several donors (dated by TCRdb to the late 2010s). CDR1 and CDR2 (MGHDK, SYGVNS) derive from the germline V gene. From the cysteine through the phenylalanine, the CDR3 covers 14 amino acids. The read is trimmed to its CDR3 DNA, 42 bases read in frame from base 1. V is reduced by 3 bases and J by 4 bases, leaving a spacing of 11 bases between them. Comments on this clone: The antigen it recognizes is unknown. No base-level quality is on record; no much larger clone is a single base apart.

The library was built by means of the immunoSEQ multiplex PCR assay. TCRdb mirrors the immuneACCESS table, restricted to in-frame sequences. Some clones are absent from its copies; in checked studies, under half trace to an unresolved V gene, and the reason for the others is unknown. In all, the sample holds approximately 15,000 clones, and 70% to 80% of those were seen once. Clones ranked in the top ten supply about 13% of the sample. In this chain, TRBV25-1 is recombined with TRBJ2-3; TRBD2 might be the D gene, on 6 matching bases. The sequence derives from a human donor in good health. Input material: PBMCs. The nucleotide sequence is TGTGCCAGCAGTGATAGCGGTGGAGCAGATACGCAGTATTTT. Its protein reads: CASSDSGGADTQYF.